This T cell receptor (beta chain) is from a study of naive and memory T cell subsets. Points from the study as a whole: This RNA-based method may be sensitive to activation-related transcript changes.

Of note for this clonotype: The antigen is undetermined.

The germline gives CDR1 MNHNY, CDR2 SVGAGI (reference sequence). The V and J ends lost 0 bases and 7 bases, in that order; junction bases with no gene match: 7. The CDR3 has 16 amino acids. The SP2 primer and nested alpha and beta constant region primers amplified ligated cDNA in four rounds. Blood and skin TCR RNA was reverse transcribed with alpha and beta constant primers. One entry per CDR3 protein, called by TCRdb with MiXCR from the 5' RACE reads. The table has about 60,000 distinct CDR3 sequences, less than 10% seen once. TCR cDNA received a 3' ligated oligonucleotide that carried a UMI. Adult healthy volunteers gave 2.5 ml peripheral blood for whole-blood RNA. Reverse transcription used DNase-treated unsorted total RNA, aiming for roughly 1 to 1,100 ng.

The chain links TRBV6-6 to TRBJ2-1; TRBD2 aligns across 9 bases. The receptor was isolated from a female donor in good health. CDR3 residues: CASSYSRDLAGNEQFF. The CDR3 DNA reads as TGTGCCAGCAGTTACTCGAGGGATCTAGCGGGGAATGAGCAGTTCTTC.